These 30 T cell receptor beta chains were all obtained from the same sample, sequenced in a study of blood T cell repertoires in COVID-19. Profiled with immunoSEQ multiplex PCR; TCRdb holds only in-frame clones, not every one. The sample includes approximately 150,000 clones, roughly four fifths of them seen just once. Material: peripheral blood. Receptors originate from a human donor with acute or convalescent COVID-19. The donor label of this sample is uncertain.

Remarks on this clone: One end of the junction does not line up with germline, which may come from a read error. V usage is TRBV7-7 and J usage is TRBJ2-7; D is unresolved. The germline V gene encodes CDR1 SSHAT and CDR2 FNYEAQ (reference sequence). The length of the CDR3 is 15 residues. CDR3 sequence: CASSLGPASSYEQYF. The CDR3 DNA reads TGTGCTAGCAGCTTAGGGCCAGCGAGCTCCTACGAGCAGTACTTC.

The rearrangement joins TRBV2 to TRBJ1-2; D unresolved. In germline, CDR1 is SNHLY, CDR2 FYNNEI. With 3 bases removed from V and 2 bases from J, the gap between germline ends came to 7 bases. This CDR3 has 13 residues. The CDR3 loop is CASSDLRNYGYTF. The CDR3 DNA sequence: TGTGCCAGCAGTGATCTCAGGAACTATGGCTACACCTTC.

The chain recombines TRBV30 with TRBJ1-2; tentatively, D is TRBD1 (6 bases). The CDR3 covers 12 residues. Germline CDR1 GTSNPN, CDR2 SVGIG (reference sequence). The ends were cut back, 5 bases at V and 7 bases at J, with 14 bases in the middle. The CDR3 sequence: CAWLESRGGYTF. In nucleotides, the CDR3 is TGTGCCTGGTTAGAGAGCAGGGGTGGCTACACCTTC.

The rearrangement links TRBV24-1 to TRBJ1-1, with D maybe TRBD1 (5 bases). Germline CDR1 KGHDR, CDR2 SFDVKD. This CDR3 contains 12 residues. V lost 1 base to trimming and J lost 10 bases, with 9 bases between them. CDR3: CATSDFKGVAFF. CDR3 in DNA: TGTGCCACCAGTGATTTCAAAGGGGTAGCTTTCTTT.

The rearrangement links TRBV2 to TRBJ2-3; D is possibly TRBD2 (5 bases). Germline loops: CDR1 SNHLY, CDR2 FYNNEI. The V end was cut by 3 bases, the J end by 10 bases, with 11 bases between. This CDR3 has 12 residues. CDR3 region: CASSERAVAQYF. CDR3 bases: TGTGCCAGCAGTGAGAGGGCCGTTGCGCAGTATTTT. Supplemented by reference TRBV2 and TRBJ2-3, the full variable domain reads EPEVTQTPSHQVTQMGQEVILRCVPISNHLYFYWYRQILGQKVEFLVSFYNNEISEKSEIFDDQFSVERPDGSNFTLKIRSTKLEDSAMYFCASSERAVAQYFGPGTRLTVL.

V usage is TRBV19 and J usage is TRBJ1-1; TRBD1 matches at 7 bases. The J segment lost 1 base and the V segment lost 6 bases, leaving 14 bases of the junction unmatched. This CDR3 has 17 residues. CDR1 and CDR2 (germline): LNHDA, SQIVND (reference sequence). In DNA, the CDR3 is TGTGCCAGTAGCCTATCAGTTACAGGGGCTGGGAACACTGAAGCTTTCTTT. As protein: CASSLSVTGAGNTEAFF.

This chain uses TRBV5-4 with TRBJ1-6, with 7 bases identical to TRBD1. The CDR3 runs 14 residues. The germline V gene encodes CDR1 SGHNT and CDR2 YYREEE (reference sequence). J lost 6 bases, V lost 4 bases, and 4 bases had no gene match. In DNA, the CDR3 is TGTGCCAGCAGCCCGGGACAGCCTAATTCACCCCTCCACTTT. It specifies CASSPGQPNSPLHF.

This chain joins TRBV11-2 and TRBJ2-2; 7 bases line up with TRBD1. V trimming: 5 bases; J trimming: 8 bases; junction bases outside the gene matches: 5. The length of the CDR3 is 13 residues. Looked up from germline, CDR1 is SGHAT and CDR2 is FQNNGV. DNA for the CDR3: TGTGCCAGCAGCCAAGACAGGGTAGGGGAGCTGTTTTTT. Protein sequence: CASSQDRVGELFF.

The chain employs TRBV6-5 and TRBJ1-2, with 11 bases identical to TRBD1. The CDR3 is made up of 15 amino acids. CDR1 is MNHEY, CDR2 SVGAGI, per germline. The ends lost 2 bases at V and 7 bases at J; junction bases unmatched: 6. The CDR3 DNA reads as TGTGCCAGCAGTTACGATGGGACAGGGGGAATTGGCTACACCTTC. Amino acids: CASSYDGTGGIGYTF.

This chain joins TRBV30 and TRBJ2-3; maybe TRBD2 (6 bases). V was pared by 3 bases and J by 14 bases, with 18 bases between. Germline-derived CDR1 and CDR2 are GTSNPN and SVGIG (reference sequence). The CDR3 totals 12 residues. The CDR3 DNA follows: TGTGCCTGGAGCCCCGGGAGAGGAGGGTTGTATTTT. Translation gives CAWSPGRGGLYF. The full variable domain, with the rest looked up from reference TRBV30 and TRBJ2-3, is SQTIHQWPATLVQPVGSPLSLECTVEGTSNPNLYWYRQAAGRGLQLLFYSVGIGQISSEVPQNLSASRPQDRQFILSSKKLLLSDSGFYLCAWSPGRGGLYFGPGTRLTVL.

The genes are TRBV5-1 and TRBJ2-7; D call uncertain. The CDR3 spans 11 residues. Trimming took off 3 bases at V and 5 bases at J, with 6 bases between the two ends. CDR1 and CDR2 (germline): SGHRS, YFSETQ. CDR3 bases: TGCGCCAGCAGCTCCTTAGACGAGCAGTACTTC. This gives the protein CASSSLDEQYF.

The rearrangement joins TRBV5-1 to TRBJ1-2, with TRBD1 identical over 8 bases. CDR1 is SGHRS and CDR2 is YFSETQ in the germline V gene. CDR3 length equals 15 residues. J gave up 4 bases and V 1 base, and 6 bases lay outside the gene matches. CDR3 loop: CASSLQSDRGYGYTF. The CDR3 DNA follows: TGCGCCAGCAGCTTGCAGAGTGACAGGGGCTATGGCTACACCTTC.

This sequence joins TRBV7-2 and TRBJ2-1; the match to TRBD1 covers 9 bases. CDR1 and CDR2 (germline): SGHTA, FQGNSA. CDR3 length equals 14 residues. The J segment lost 4 bases and the V segment lost 5 bases, leaving 3 bases of the junction unmatched. The CDR3 sequence is CASSPDRGYNEQFF. The CDR3 region has the DNA TGTGCCAGCAGCCCGGACAGGGGATACAATGAGCAGTTCTTC.

There are a few counts of this clone. V is TRBV29-1 and J is TRBJ2-3; TRBD1 matches 12 bases. The V gene's germline CDR1 is SQVTM and CDR2 ANQGSEA. The CDR3 length is 17 residues. V lost 3 bases to trimming and J lost 0 bases; unmatched junction nucleotides: 7. The CDR3 bases are TGCAGCGTTGATCGGGGACAGGGGGCGCGGAGCACAGATACGCAGTATTTT. Translating gives CSVDRGQGARSTDTQYF.

The rearrangement links TRBV7-6 to TRBJ1-3; 7 positions match TRBD1. V lost 1 base and J lost 5; bases outside the gene matches: 2. The CDR3 spans 14 residues. Per germline, CDR1 SGHVS and CDR2 FNYEAQ. The CDR3 protein is CASSLDRGRNTIYF. In DNA form, the CDR3 reads TGTGCCAGCAGCTTAGACAGGGGAAGAAACACCATATATTTT.

The rearrangement joins TRBV7-2 to TRBJ1-1; 7 bases map to TRBD1. CDR3 length equals 15 residues. Trimming removed 3 bases from V and 5 bases from J; junction bases left unmatched: 9. Germline CDR1 reads SGHTA; CDR2 reads FQGNSA. This chain's CDR3 is CASSLLQGDGTEAFF. CDR3 nucleotide sequence: TGTGCCAGCAGCTTGCTGCAGGGGGATGGGACTGAAGCTTTCTTT.

This clone has only one observation. This chain uses TRBV18 with TRBJ1-3; the D gene is possibly TRBD1 (6 bases). The CDR3 is made up of 14 amino acids. The ends were cut back, 4 bases at V and 4 bases at J, with 11 bases in the middle. Per germline, CDR1 KGHSH and CDR2 LQKENI. The CDR3 region has the DNA TGTGCCAGCTCACTCGGGACAACAGGAAACACCATATATTTT. Residues: CASSLGTTGNTIYF. Full variable domain (outside the CDR3, taken from reference TRBV18 and TRBJ1-3): NAGVMQNPRHLVRRRGQEARLRCSPMKGHSHVYWYRQLPEEGLKFMVYLQKENIIDESGMPKERFSAEFPKEGPSILRIQQVVRGDSAAYFCASSLGTTGNTIYFGEGSWLTVV.

This rearrangement joins TRBV5-1 to TRBJ2-3; possible D gene TRBD1, 6 bases. Trimming removed 4 bases from V and 2 bases from J, with 17 bases in between. This CDR3 has 16 residues. CDR1 and CDR2 from the germline V gene are SGHRS and YFSETQ. The CDR3 DNA reads as TGCGCCAGCAGCCCACAGGGATTAGGGTCCACAGATACGCAGTATTTT. This sequence encodes CASSPQGLGSTDTQYF.

The rearrangement links TRBV3-1 (or the pseudogene TRBV3-2) to TRBJ2-1; maybe TRBD1 (5 bases). This CDR3 is built from 12 residues. V lost 1 base and J lost 12, with 10 bases in between. Germline loops: CDR1 LGHDT, CDR2 YNNKEL (reference sequence). CDR3 sequence (DNA): TGTGCCAGCAGCCAAGTAGGGGTAAGGCAGTTCTTC. Amino acids: CASSQVGVRQFF.

This clone turned up a few times. The CDR3 region has the DNA TGTGCCAGCAGCTCGCAGGGGGTCCCCTCTGGAAACACCATATATTTT. It yields the protein CASSSQGVPSGNTIYF. This chain links TRBV7-2 with TRBJ1-3; 7 nucleotides agree with TRBD1. This CDR3 spans 16 amino acids. The ends lost 4 bases at V and 0 bases at J; junction bases unmatched: 6. The germline gives CDR1 SGHTA, CDR2 FQGNSA.

This chain connects TRBV29-1 to TRBJ1-1; perhaps TRBD1 as D (5 bases). The V end lost 7 bases, the J end lost 1 base, and 10 bases lay between the germline ends. Germline CDR1 is SQVTM and CDR2 is ANQGSEA. The CDR3 totals 12 residues. The CDR3 DNA sequence: TGCAGCGCTGTAAGGGGGAACACTGAAGCTTTCTTT. Its protein product is CSAVRGNTEAFF. Full variable domain (missing parts from reference TRBV29-1 and TRBJ1-1): SAVISQKPSRDICQRGTSLTIQCQVDSQVTMMFWYRQQPGQSLTLIATANQGSEATYESGFVIDKFPISRPNLTFSTLTVSNMSPEDSSIYLCSAVRGNTEAFFGQGTRLTVV.

This clone is a singleton in its sample. The gene calls are TRBV5-1 and TRBJ2-1, with TRBD1 matching 9 bases. This CDR3 comprises 15 residues. Germline values: CDR1 SGHRS, CDR2 YFSETQ. V lost 4 bases, J lost 8 bases, and 10 bases stayed unmatched. The CDR3 is CASSSGQGSFHEQFF. DNA for the CDR3: TGCGCCAGCAGCAGCGGACAGGGGTCATTCCATGAGCAGTTCTTC.

V and J are TRBV24-1 and TRBJ1-2; maybe TRBD1 (6 bases). Looked up from germline, CDR1 is KGHDR and CDR2 is SFDVKD. Between the trimmed V and J ends, which lost 3 bases and 2 bases, there was a span of 9 bases. CDR3 length: 14 residues. The CDR3 protein is CATSDRTVNYGYTF. The CDR3 nucleotides are TGTGCCACCAGTGATAGGACAGTGAACTATGGCTACACCTTC.

V usage is TRBV2 and J usage is TRBJ1-1; D is undetermined. CDR3 size: 13 residues. CDR1 is SNHLY, CDR2 FYNNEI, per germline. Trimming removed 6 bases from V and 5 bases from J, with 13 bases in between. Written as DNA, the CDR3 is TGTGCCAGCAGGGAGGGCCTTTGGACTGAAGCTTTCTTT. The encoded protein is CASREGLWTEAFF. Using reference TRBV2 and TRBJ1-1 for the parts outside the CDR3, the full variable domain is EPEVTQTPSHQVTQMGQEVILRCVPISNHLYFYWYRQILGQKVEFLVSFYNNEISEKSEIFDDQFSVERPDGSNFTLKIRSTKLEDSAMYFCASREGLWTEAFFGQGTRLTVV.

V usage is TRBV9 and J usage is TRBJ2-2; 8 nucleotides match TRBD2. V gave up 5 bases and J gave up 4 bases; unmatched junction bases: 13. This CDR3 region has 17 residues. Germline values: CDR1 SGDLS, CDR2 YYNGEE. CDR3 in DNA: TGTGCCAGCAGGCGAAACCCGGGGGGGTTGAGCACCGGGGAGCTGTTTTTT. It encodes CASRRNPGGLSTGELFF.

This clone was detected only once. This rearrangement joins TRBV6-4 to TRBJ2-1; TRBD1 is a possible D gene (6 bases). V was shortened by 6 bases and J by 1 base, with 13 bases between the two germline ends. The CDR3 is 15 residues long. Germline loops: CDR1 MRHNA, CDR2 SNTAGT. The CDR3, as DNA: TGTGCCAGCAGACGACAGGACAGATCCTACAATGAGCAGTTCTTC. Its protein product is CASRRQDRSYNEQFF.

This clone was counted between two and nine times. The CDR3 protein is CASKDDRGGEQFF. In DNA, the CDR3 is TGTGCCAGTAAGGATGACAGGGGAGGTGAGCAGTTCTTC. V is TRBV19 and J is TRBJ2-1, with 8 bases lining up with TRBD1. Looked up from germline, CDR1 is LNHDA and CDR2 is SQIVND (reference sequence). The CDR3 spans 13 residues. The V and J ends lost 7 bases and 9 bases, in that order; junction bases with no gene match: 8.

V and J are TRBV19 and TRBJ2-1, with 7 bases fitting TRBD2. The length of the CDR3 is 14 residues. After removal of 3 bases from V and 7 bases from J, the junction contained 6 bases not matched to a gene. Germline lookup yields CDR1 LNHDA and CDR2 SQIVND (reference sequence). The CDR3 sequence is CASSIAGVRNEQFF. In DNA, the CDR3 is TGTGCCAGTAGTATTGCGGGGGTGCGGAATGAGCAGTTCTTC.

The rearrangement joins TRBV5-8 to TRBJ1-5, with a weak D call TRBD1 (5 bases). Germline V gives CDR1 SGHTS, CDR2 YDEGEE. Trimming removed 1 base at V and 0 bases at J, with 8 bases between. CDR3 length equals 15 residues. CDR3 nucleotide sequence: TGTGCCAGCAGCTTGCGACAGCATAGCAATCAGCCCCAGCATTTT. Protein product: CASSLRQHSNQPQHF. The full variable domain, with the rest looked up from reference TRBV5-8 and TRBJ1-5, is EAGVTQSPTHLIKTRGQQATLRCSPISGHTSVYWYQQALGLGLQFLLWYDEGEERNRGNFPPRFSGRQFPNYSSELNVNALELEDSALYLCASSLRQHSNQPQHFGDGTRLSIL.

The CDR3 DNA reads TGTGCCAGCAGTTACTCTCCAGGGGGCGGCACCGGGGAGCTGTTTTTT. Translated, it gives CASSYSPGGGTGELFF. V usage is TRBV6-2 or TRBV6-3 and J usage is TRBJ2-2, with 8 bases that match TRBD1. The CDR3 is 16 amino acids. Germline trimming cut 0 bases from V and 4 bases from J; bases unmatched to any gene: 4. CDR1 and CDR2 from the germline V gene are MNHEY and SVGEGT.